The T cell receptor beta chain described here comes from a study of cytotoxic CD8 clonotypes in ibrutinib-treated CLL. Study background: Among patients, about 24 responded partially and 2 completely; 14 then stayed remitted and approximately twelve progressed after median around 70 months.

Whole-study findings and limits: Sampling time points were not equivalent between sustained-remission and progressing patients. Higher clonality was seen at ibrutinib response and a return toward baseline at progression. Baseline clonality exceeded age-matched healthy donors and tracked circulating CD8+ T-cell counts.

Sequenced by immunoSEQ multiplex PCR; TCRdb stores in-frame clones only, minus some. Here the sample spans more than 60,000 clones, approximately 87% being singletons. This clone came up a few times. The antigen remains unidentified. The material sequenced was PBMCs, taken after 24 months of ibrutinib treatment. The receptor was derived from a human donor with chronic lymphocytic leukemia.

CDR3 nucleotides: TGCGCCAGCAGTGGTGAGAATGAGCAGTTCTTC. This translates into CASSGENEQFF. This chain joins TRBV10-1 and TRBJ2-1; D is uncertain. CDR1 is WNHNN, CDR2 SYGVQD, per germline (reference sequence). This CDR3 comprises 11 residues. V lost 4 bases, J lost 7 bases, and 5 bases lay in between.